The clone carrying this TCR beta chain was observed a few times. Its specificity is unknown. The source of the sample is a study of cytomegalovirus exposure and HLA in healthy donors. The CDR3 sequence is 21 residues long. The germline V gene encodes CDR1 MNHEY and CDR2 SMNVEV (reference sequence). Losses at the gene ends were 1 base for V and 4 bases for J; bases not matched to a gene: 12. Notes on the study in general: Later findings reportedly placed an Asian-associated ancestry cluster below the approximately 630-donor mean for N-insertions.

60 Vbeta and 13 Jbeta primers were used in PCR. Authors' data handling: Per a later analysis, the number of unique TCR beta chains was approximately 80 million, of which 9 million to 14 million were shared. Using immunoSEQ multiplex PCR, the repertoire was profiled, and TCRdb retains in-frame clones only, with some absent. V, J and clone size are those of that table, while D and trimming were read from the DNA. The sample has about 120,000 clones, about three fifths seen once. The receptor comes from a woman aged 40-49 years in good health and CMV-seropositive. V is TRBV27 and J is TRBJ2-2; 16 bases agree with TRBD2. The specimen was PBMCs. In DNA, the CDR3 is TGTGCCAGCAGTTTATTGGGACTAGCGGGAGGGCCCCGGTCTGCCACCGGGGAGCTGTTTTTT. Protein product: CASSLLGLAGGPRSATGELFF.